There are a few counts of the clone carrying this T cell receptor (beta chain). TCRdb reprocessed the 5' RACE reads via MiXCR and lists one record per CDR3 protein. The table shows roughly 56,000 distinct CDR3 sequences, with nearly 30% occurring only once. This CDR3 contains 12 residues. Germline V gene lookup returns CDR1 SGHTA and CDR2 FQGNSA. V shed 3 bases and J shed 1 base, with 2 bases lying between them. J is TRBJ2-3 and V is TRBV7-2; D uncertain. The sequence was collected from a female donor with breast cancer. The sample was tumor-infiltrating naive CD4+ T cells sorted from the breast tumor. The subset here: naive CD4+ T cells, CD4+CD45RA+CD25-. The CDR3 region is CASSFRTDTQYF. DNA for the CDR3: TGTGCCAGCAGCTTTCGCACAGATACGCAGTATTTT.